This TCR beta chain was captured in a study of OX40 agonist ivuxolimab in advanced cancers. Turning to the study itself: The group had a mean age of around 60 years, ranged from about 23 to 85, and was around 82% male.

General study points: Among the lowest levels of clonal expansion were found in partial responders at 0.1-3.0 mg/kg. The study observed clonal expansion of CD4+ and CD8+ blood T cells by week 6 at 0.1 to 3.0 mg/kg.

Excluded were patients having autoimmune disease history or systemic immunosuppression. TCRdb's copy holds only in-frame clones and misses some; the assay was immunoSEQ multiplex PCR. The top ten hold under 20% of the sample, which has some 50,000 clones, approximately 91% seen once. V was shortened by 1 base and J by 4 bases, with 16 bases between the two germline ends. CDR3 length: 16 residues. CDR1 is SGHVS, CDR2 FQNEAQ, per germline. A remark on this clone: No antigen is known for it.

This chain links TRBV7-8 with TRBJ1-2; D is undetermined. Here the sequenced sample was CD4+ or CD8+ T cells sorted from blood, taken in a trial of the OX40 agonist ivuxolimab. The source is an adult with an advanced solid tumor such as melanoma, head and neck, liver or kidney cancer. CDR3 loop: CASSLDRGLGFYGYTF. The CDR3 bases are TGTGCCAGCAGCTTAGATCGGGGTTTAGGTTTCTATGGCTACACCTTC.